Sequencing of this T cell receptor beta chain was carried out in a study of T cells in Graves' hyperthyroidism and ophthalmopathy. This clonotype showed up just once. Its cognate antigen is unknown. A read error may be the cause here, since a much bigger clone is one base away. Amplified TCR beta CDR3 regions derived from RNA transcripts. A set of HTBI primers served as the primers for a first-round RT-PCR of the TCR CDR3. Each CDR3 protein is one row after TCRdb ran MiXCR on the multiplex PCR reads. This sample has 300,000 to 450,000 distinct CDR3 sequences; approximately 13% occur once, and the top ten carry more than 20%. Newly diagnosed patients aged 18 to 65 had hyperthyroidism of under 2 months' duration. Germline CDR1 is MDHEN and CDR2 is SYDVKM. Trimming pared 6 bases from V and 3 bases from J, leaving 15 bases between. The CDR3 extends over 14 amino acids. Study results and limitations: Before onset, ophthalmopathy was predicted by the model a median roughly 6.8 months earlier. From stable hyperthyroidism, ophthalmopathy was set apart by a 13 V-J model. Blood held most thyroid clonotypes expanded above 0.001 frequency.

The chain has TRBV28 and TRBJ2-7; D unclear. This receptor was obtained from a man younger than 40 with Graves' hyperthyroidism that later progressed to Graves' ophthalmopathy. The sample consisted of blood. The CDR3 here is CASRKQWPIYEQYF. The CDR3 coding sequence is TGTGCCAGCAGGAAACAGTGGCCCATCTACGAGCAGTACTTC.